This T cell receptor (beta chain) stems from a study of brain T cells in children with intractable seizures. Overall study results and limits: Pre- and post-surgery blood differed in depth, so pre-surgery absences may be undersampling.

Surgery cases with the highest brain T cell transcript signatures were chosen for sequencing. In the case of this clone: The target antigen is unknown.

V trimming: 3 bases; J trimming: 6 bases; junction bases outside the gene matches: 7. This CDR3 has 15 residues. Germline CDR1 and CDR2: SEHNR and FQNEAQ (reference sequence). Assay: immunoSEQ multiplex PCR; the TCRdb copy retains only in-frame clones and omits some. The data show more than 1,500 clones, almost 80% seen once. The material sequenced was resected brain tissue, taken at surgery. The chain employs TRBV7-9 and TRBJ2-7; 11 bases are a match to TRBD2. This TCR derives from a girl aged 2-9 years with tuberous sclerosis and intractable seizures. The CDR3 spells CASSFGSGGAGEQYF. CDR3 nucleotides: TGTGCCAGCAGCTTTGGTAGCGGGGGGGCCGGCGAGCAGTACTTC.